This T cell receptor beta chain comes out of a study of shared clonotypes between healthy human individuals. Germline values: CDR1 MDHEN, CDR2 SYDVKM. This CDR3 is 16 amino acids long. V lost 6 bases and J 7 bases, leaving 22 bases between the germline ends. A deep-level run was used for the assay. The assay was immunoSEQ multiplex PCR, and TCRdb's table has in-frame clones only and misses some. This sample has approximately 1,500,000 clones, with roughly 96% found just once. Sequenced: naive CD4+ T cells sorted from blood. Subset described: CD45RA+ positively selected. This TCR came from a man aged 25 to 40 in good health. This sequence joins TRBV28 and TRBJ2-1, with D possibly being TRBD1 or TRBD2 (5 bases each). The chain's CDR3 is CASSSRLRGWGNEQFF. In DNA, the CDR3 is TGTGCCAGCAGCTCCCGCCTCCGCGGGTGGGGGAATGAGCAGTTCTTC.